Listed here are 10 T cell receptor beta chains from one sample, sequenced in a study of cytomegalovirus exposure and HLA in healthy donors. The study ran its PCR with 60 Vbeta and 13 Jbeta primers. Produced via immunoSEQ multiplex PCR; TCRdb's table is partial and in-frame only. The sample has under 150,000 clones, roughly 80% seen once; the top ten hold 10% to 12%. Sequenced sample: PBMCs. These receptors originate from a male donor in good health and CMV-seropositive.

V gene TRBV7-2 combines with J gene TRBJ2-7; the D is unclear. CDR1 is SGHTA and CDR2 is FQGNSA in the germline V gene. CDR3 length equals 14 residues. Trimming cost V 1 base and J 1 base, with 8 bases left between them. The CDR3 loop is CASSLVPESYEQYF. As DNA, the CDR3 is TGTGCCAGCAGCTTAGTCCCCGAGTCCTACGAGCAGTACTTC.

The genes are TRBV6-6 and TRBJ1-2; D not resolved. The germline V gene has CDR1 MNHNY and CDR2 SVGAGI (reference sequence). CDR3 length: 16 amino acids. Deletions cut 0 bases from V and 6 bases from J, with 17 bases between. CDR3 sequence: CASSYSTTRVFNGYTF. The CDR3 bases are TGTGCCAGCAGTTACTCGACTACCCGGGTCTTCAATGGCTACACCTTC.

The chain combines TRBV30 with TRBJ2-7, with a possible D match to TRBD2 (8 bases). There are 18 residues in the CDR3. CDR1 GTSNPN and CDR2 SVGIG come from the germline V gene (reference sequence). The V and J ends lost 1 base and 0 bases respectively, with 22 bases between them. The CDR3 sequence is CAWSAVRGGSGASYEQYF. The CDR3 coding sequence is TGTGCCTGGAGTGCGGTCAGGGGGGGTAGCGGGGCCTCCTACGAGCAGTACTTC.

About this clone: At one end the junction does not follow the germline gene, possibly because of a read error. This chain joins TRBV30 and TRBJ2-6; possibly TRBD1 for D (5 bases). The germline V gene encodes CDR1 GTSNPN and CDR2 SVGIG (reference sequence). The CDR3 is made up of 14 amino acids. In DNA form, the CDR3 reads TGTGCCTGGAGTGAAGGAACTGGGGCCAACGGCCTGACTTTC. Amino acid sequence: CAWSEGTGANGLTF. The variable domain in full, completed from reference TRBV30 and TRBJ2-6, reads SQTIHQWPATLVQPVGSPLSLECTVEGTSNPNLYWYRQAAGRGLQLLFYSVGIGQISSEVPQNLSASRPQDRQFILSSKKLLLSDSGFYLCAWSEGTGANGLTFGAGSRLTVL.

This chain joins TRBV9 and TRBJ2-1; no firm D call. V gave up 0 bases and J gave up 3 bases, with 7 bases separating them. The CDR3 sequence is 14 residues long. CDR1 SGDLS and CDR2 YYNGEE come from the germline V gene. As DNA, the CDR3 is TGTGCCAGCAGCGTAGCCCACAGCTACAATGAGCAGTTCTTC. Amino acids: CASSVAHSYNEQFF.

The V gene is TRBV2, the J gene TRBJ2-3, with D uncertain. Germline CDR1 and CDR2: SNHLY and FYNNEI. This CDR3 spans 15 amino acids. V was clipped by 4 bases and J by 0 bases, with 11 bases between them. The DNA for the CDR3 is TGTGCCAGCAGTGTGAGAAGCGCGAGCACAGATACGCAGTATTTT. It codes for CASSVRSASTDTQYF.

The CDR3: CASSPVSNQPQHF. CDR3 DNA sequence: TGTGCCAGCAGTCCGGTTAGCAATCAGCCCCAGCATTTT. V and J are TRBV28 and TRBJ1-5, with D unclear. V dropped 5 bases and J dropped 0 bases, with 5 bases sitting between them. Germline V lookup: CDR1 MDHEN, CDR2 SYDVKM. This CDR3 has 13 amino acids.

V usage is TRBV2 and J usage is TRBJ2-6, with no clear D. This CDR3 region has 14 residues. Germline V gene sequence: CDR1 SNHLY, CDR2 FYNNEI. Trimming took off 7 bases at V and 0 bases at J, with 7 bases between the two ends. This CDR3 is CASNGLSGANVLTF. CDR3 nucleotide sequence: TGTGCCAGCAATGGCCTCTCTGGGGCCAACGTCCTGACTTTC.

This sequence joins TRBV25-1 and TRBJ1-6, with 10 bases identical to TRBD1. Germline V gene lookup returns CDR1 MGHDK and CDR2 SYGVNS. J lost 3 bases, V lost 3 bases, and 8 bases had no gene match. The CDR3 is 18 residues long. In DNA, the CDR3 is TGTGCCAGCAGTGACCCGGGACAGGGGTTACTCTATAATTCACCCCTCCACTTT. Protein product: CASSDPGQGLLYNSPLHF.

The J gene is TRBJ2-7, the V gene TRBV30; 11 nucleotides agree with TRBD1. The V and J ends lost 3 bases and 4 bases, in that order; junction bases with no gene match: 8. CDR3 length: 15 residues. The germline gives CDR1 GTSNPN, CDR2 SVGIG (reference sequence). This chain's CDR3 is CAWSEGTGGGYEQYF. Written as DNA, the CDR3 is TGTGCCTGGAGCGAAGGGACAGGGGGGGGGTACGAGCAGTACTTC.